The 26 T cell receptor beta chains below come from one sample, sequenced in a study of lymphopenia after photon versus proton radiotherapy. This table comes from immunoSEQ multiplex PCR, and its TCRdb copy is limited to in-frame clones, with some not included. The table lists about 60,000 clones, roughly 84% of them singletons, with approximately 2% in the top ten. The specimen comprised peripheral blood, sampled from a patient treated with proton-based radiotherapy. Every receptor here comes from a man in his 60s with pancreatic cancer.

The rearrangement links TRBV30 to TRBJ2-1; 9 bases agree with TRBD2. Germline CDR1 reads GTSNPN; CDR2 reads SVGIG (reference sequence). The CDR3 has 15 amino acids. Trimming cost V 1 base and J 9 bases; bases outside gene matches: 10. The CDR3 nucleotides read TGTGCCTGGAGTGGTGGTAGCGGGAGATTTGGTGAGCAGTTCTTC. Translation: CAWSGGSGRFGEQFF. Full variable domain (missing parts from reference TRBV30 and TRBJ2-1): SQTIHQWPATLVQPVGSPLSLECTVEGTSNPNLYWYRQAAGRGLQLLFYSVGIGQISSEVPQNLSASRPQDRQFILSSKKLLLSDSGFYLCAWSGGSGRFGEQFFGPGTRLTVL.

This chain joins TRBV19 and TRBJ2-3; 11 bases fit TRBD2. CDR1 is LNHDA, CDR2 SQIVND, per germline (reference sequence). Trimming removed 3 bases from V and 8 bases from J; junction bases left unmatched: 7. The CDR3 totals 15 residues. DNA for the CDR3: TGTGCCAGTAGTATCCCGACTAGCGGGACGGTTACGCAGTATTTT. Translated: CASSIPTSGTVTQYF.

The rearrangement joins TRBV13 to TRBJ1-3, with 8 bases matching TRBD1. Losses at the gene ends were 5 bases for V and 4 bases for J; bases not matched to a gene: 7. The germline gives CDR1 PRHDT, CDR2 FYEKMQ (reference sequence). The CDR3 has 15 residues. This CDR3 is CASSHDRGPGNTIYF. CDR3 nucleotide sequence: TGTGCCAGCAGCCACGACAGGGGTCCAGGAAACACCATATATTTT.

The chain links TRBV5-1 to TRBJ2-1; 7 positions match TRBD2. The CDR3 has 12 amino acids. The V segment lost 3 bases and the J segment 6 bases; nucleotides outside the gene matches: 0. Germline lookup yields CDR1 SGHRS and CDR2 YFSETQ. CDR3 nucleotides: TGCGCCAGCAGCTCGGGGGGCAATGAGCAGTTCTTC. This encodes CASSSGGNEQFF.

The chain is built from TRBV11-2 and TRBJ2-6, with a possible D match to TRBD1 (6 bases). The CDR3 length is 17 residues. Germline V gene data show CDR1 as SGHAT and CDR2 as FQNNGV. Deletions cut 5 bases from V and 0 bases from J, with 14 bases between. CDR3 sequence (DNA): TGTGCCAGCAGCCCTCGGGGACACATCTCTGGGGCCAACGTCCTGACTTTC. Translating gives CASSPRGHISGANVLTF.

The chain employs TRBV28 and TRBJ2-3; 11 nucleotides match TRBD2. Germline CDR1 reads MDHEN; CDR2 reads SYDVKM. This CDR3 comprises 19 residues. Trimming cost V 5 bases and J 1 base; bases outside gene matches: 14. The DNA of the CDR3 is TGTGCCAGCAGTCCGCTTTGGGGGGAACTAGCGGGAGGCACAGATACGCAGTATTTT. Residues: CASSPLWGELAGGTDTQYF.

This chain joins TRBV6-1 and TRBJ1-5, with 7 bases that match TRBD1. J lost 5 bases, V lost 5 bases, and 6 bases had no gene match. Germline CDR1 reads MNHNS; CDR2 reads SASEGT. The CDR3 extends over 14 amino acids. The CDR3 DNA reads TGTGCCAGCAGTTGGACAGGTGCCGATCAGCCCCAGCATTTT. As protein: CASSWTGADQPQHF.

V usage is TRBV5-1 and J usage is TRBJ2-3; the match to TRBD2 covers 10 bases. Germline V gene data show CDR1 as SGHRS and CDR2 as YFSETQ. The CDR3 consists of 15 residues. The V segment lost 5 bases and the J segment 3 bases; nucleotides outside the gene matches: 6. CDR3 amino acids: CASRSGLADTDTQYF. Here the CDR3 DNA reads TGCGCCAGCAGATCCGGACTAGCGGATACAGATACGCAGTATTTT. The whole variable domain, remainder taken from reference TRBV5-1 and TRBJ2-3, is KAGVTQTPRYLIKTRGQQVTLSCSPISGHRSVSWYQQTPGQGLQFLFEYFSETQRNKGNFPGRFSGRQFSNSRSEMNVSTLELGDSALYLCASRSGLADTDTQYFGPGTRLTVL.

The chain has TRBV5-1 and TRBJ2-5; 8 bases fit TRBD2. Trimming removed 0 bases from V and 5 bases from J; junction bases left unmatched: 9. This CDR3 spans 16 amino acids. Germline values: CDR1 SGHRS, CDR2 YFSETQ. The CDR3 sequence is CASSLDPAGEEETQYF. The CDR3 DNA sequence: TGCGCCAGCAGCTTGGATCCAGCGGGAGAGGAGGAGACCCAGTACTTC.

Comments on this clone: A read error may account for a junction end that differs from germline. The rearrangement uses TRBV7-7 and TRBJ2-1; D is perhaps TRBD1 (5 bases). This CDR3 is 16 amino acids long. Per germline, CDR1 SSHAT and CDR2 FNYEAQ (reference sequence). The CDR3 sequence is CASSLGSQGTYNEQFF. The CDR3 nucleotides are TGTGCTAGCAGCTTAGGTAGCCAGGGTACCTACAATGAGCAGTTCTTC.

This chain connects TRBV6-6 to TRBJ1-1, with unresolved D. This CDR3 region has 13 residues. CDR1 and CDR2 from the germline V gene are MNHNY and SVGAGI (reference sequence). Trimming removed 5 bases from V and 6 bases from J, with 13 bases in between. CDR3 in DNA: TGTGCCAGCAGTAAGTACACCGATTCTGAAGCTTTCTTT. This encodes CASSKYTDSEAFF.

The J gene is TRBJ2-5, the V gene TRBV10-1; 14 positions agree with TRBD2. Per germline, CDR1 WNHNN and CDR2 SYGVQD (reference sequence). Unmatched junction bases numbered 4, after V lost 5 bases and J lost 2 bases. This CDR3 region has 16 residues. CDR3 sequence (DNA): TGCGCCAGCAGTAGGACTAGCGGGAGGACTCAAGAGACCCAGTACTTC. Protein: CASSRTSGRTQETQYF.

The chain is built from TRBV7-9 and TRBJ2-1, with TRBD2 matching over 7 bases. The CDR3 is 16 residues long. Germline loops: CDR1 SEHNR, CDR2 FQNEAQ (reference sequence). Germline trimming cut 7 bases from V and 1 base from J; bases unmatched to any gene: 10. CDR3 in amino acids: CASTFSGRISYNEQFF. CDR3 nucleotides: TGTGCCAGCACCTTTAGCGGGCGGATTTCCTACAATGAGCAGTTCTTC. Supplemented by reference TRBV7-9 and TRBJ2-1, the full variable domain reads DTGVSQNPRHKITKRGQNVTFRCDPISEHNRLYWYRQTLGQGPEFLTYFQNEAQLEKSRLLSDRFSAERPKGSFSTLEIQRTEQGDSAMYLCASTFSGRISYNEQFFGPGTRLTVL.

This rearrangement joins TRBV15 to TRBJ2-1, with 7 bases lining up with TRBD2. Germline V gene lookup returns CDR1 LNHNV and CDR2 YYDKDF (reference sequence). V shed 0 bases, J shed 8 bases, and the junction held 10 bases outside the gene matches. This CDR3 has 16 amino acids. The CDR3 DNA reads TGTGCCACCAGCAGAGATCCTGGCGGGAGAGGCGATGAGCAGTTCTTC. It translates to CATSRDPGGRGDEQFF.

The chain carries TRBV28 and TRBJ2-1; D ambiguous. The ends were cut back, 7 bases at V and 3 bases at J, with 4 bases in the middle. The CDR3 extends over 11 amino acids. Germline assignment: CDR1 MDHEN and CDR2 SYDVKM. The CDR3 sequence: CASIHYNEQFF. The CDR3 DNA reads as TGTGCCAGCATCCACTACAATGAGCAGTTCTTC.

The V and J genes are TRBV6-6 and TRBJ1-2, with D unclear. The ends were cut back, 6 bases at V and 4 bases at J, with 12 bases in the middle. Germline V gene data show CDR1 as MNHNY and CDR2 as SVGAGI (reference sequence). The CDR3 loop spans 13 amino acids. The CDR3 here is CASRHGDGYGYTF. CDR3 sequence (DNA): TGTGCCAGCAGACATGGGGATGGCTATGGCTACACCTTC.

The chain couples TRBV7-9 to TRBJ2-1, with D hard to call. Germline V gene data show CDR1 as SEHNR and CDR2 as FQNEAQ (reference sequence). CDR3 length: 15 amino acids. Deletions cut 5 bases from V and 4 bases from J, with 15 bases between. The CDR3 loop reads CASSTPGVGYNEQFF. DNA of the CDR3: TGTGCCAGCAGCACCCCAGGAGTAGGTTACAATGAGCAGTTCTTC.

The chain recombines TRBV30 with TRBJ1-1; D perhaps matches TRBD1 (6 bases). Between the trimmed V and J ends, which lost 7 bases and 1 base, there was a span of 13 bases. The CDR3 has 13 amino acids. Germline V CDR1 and CDR2: GTSNPN, SVGIG (reference sequence). CDR3 nucleotides: TGTGCCTCCTCTTCGACAGGGAACACTGAAGCTTTCTTT. Amino acids: CASSSTGNTEAFF.

Of note for this clone: One junction end does not reproduce the germline sequence, and a read error may be involved. The chain is built from TRBV5-6 and TRBJ1-2, with D unresolved. The germline gives CDR1 SGHDT, CDR2 YYEEEE. The CDR3 has 13 residues. The CDR3 protein is CASSLKGLHGYTF. The CDR3 nucleotides are TGTGCCAGCAGCCTTAAGGGCCTCCATGGGTACACCTTC.

The chain couples TRBV5-1 to TRBJ1-4; unclear D gene. V shed 1 base and J shed 3 bases, with 10 bases lying between them. The CDR3 spans 15 residues. Germline-derived CDR1 and CDR2 are SGHRS and YFSETQ. CDR3 DNA sequence: TGCGCCAGCAGCTTGAGGCCCGTAGCTAATGAAAAACTGTTTTTT. This encodes CASSLRPVANEKLFF.

The chain combines TRBV28 with TRBJ2-3, with D perhaps assigned TRBD1 or TRBD2 (5 bases each). CDR1 and CDR2 (germline): MDHEN, SYDVKM. Trimming removed 2 bases from V and 3 bases from J, with 12 bases in between. The CDR3 totals 15 residues. CDR3 nucleotide sequence: TGTGCCAGCAGTTTAAGGACACCGGGGACAGATACGCAGTATTTT. Amino acid sequence: CASSLRTPGTDTQYF. Supplemented by reference TRBV28 and TRBJ2-3, the full variable domain reads DVKVTQSSRYLVKRTGEKVFLECVQDMDHENMFWYRQDPGLGLRLIYFSYDVKMKEKGDIPEGYSVSREKKERFSLILESASTNQTSMYLCASSLRTPGTDTQYFGPGTRLTVL.

The chain joins TRBV5-4 to TRBJ2-7, with 9 bases that match TRBD2. After removal of 5 bases from V and 5 bases from J, the junction contained 11 bases not matched to a gene. The CDR3 spans 15 residues. The V gene's germline CDR1 is SGHNT and CDR2 YYREEE (reference sequence). In nucleotides, the CDR3 is TGTGCCAGCAGTCAAGATAGCGGGAGTTGGGACGAGCAGTACTTC. Its translation is CASSQDSGSWDEQYF.

V usage is TRBV27 and J usage is TRBJ1-3; 9 bases match TRBD1. CDR3 length: 19 amino acids. The V gene end was trimmed by 5 bases and the J gene end by 4 bases; junction bases not matched to a gene: 18. The germline CDR1 and CDR2 sequences are MNHEY and SMNVEV (reference sequence). The CDR3 sequence is CASSPRDRALLSSGNTIYF. CDR3 DNA sequence: TGTGCCAGCAGTCCCCGGGACAGGGCCTTACTTTCTTCCGGAAACACCATATATTTT.

In this sample, this clone turned up a few times. The chain joins TRBV5-6 to TRBJ2-7, with D possibly matching TRBD1 (6 bases). Trimming left V 1 base short and J 2 bases short, with 10 bases between. This CDR3 region has 14 residues. The germline V gene encodes CDR1 SGHDT and CDR2 YYEEEE. The CDR3 sequence is CASSLYRVAYEQYF. The DNA of the CDR3 is TGTGCCAGCAGCTTGTACAGGGTAGCCTACGAGCAGTACTTC.

The chain carries TRBV14 and TRBJ2-3, with 9 bases fitting TRBD2. Per germline, CDR1 SGHDN and CDR2 FVKESK. This CDR3 comprises 18 residues. Germline trimming cut 1 base from V and 0 bases from J; bases unmatched to any gene: 8. Here the CDR3 reads CASSQGLAVTPSTDTQYF. Here the CDR3 DNA reads TGTGCCAGCAGCCAAGGACTAGCGGTCACACCTAGCACAGATACGCAGTATTTT.

This clone came up once. The chain links TRBV28 to TRBJ2-7, with D possibly TRBD2 on 7 matching bases. Looked up from germline, CDR1 is MDHEN and CDR2 is SYDVKM. This CDR3 has 14 residues. Trimming shortened V by 1 base and J by 4 bases, and 11 bases separated the two germline ends. The CDR3 sequence: CASSLLGGRYEQYF. The CDR3 DNA follows: TGTGCCAGCAGTTTATTGGGGGGGCGGTACGAGCAGTACTTC.